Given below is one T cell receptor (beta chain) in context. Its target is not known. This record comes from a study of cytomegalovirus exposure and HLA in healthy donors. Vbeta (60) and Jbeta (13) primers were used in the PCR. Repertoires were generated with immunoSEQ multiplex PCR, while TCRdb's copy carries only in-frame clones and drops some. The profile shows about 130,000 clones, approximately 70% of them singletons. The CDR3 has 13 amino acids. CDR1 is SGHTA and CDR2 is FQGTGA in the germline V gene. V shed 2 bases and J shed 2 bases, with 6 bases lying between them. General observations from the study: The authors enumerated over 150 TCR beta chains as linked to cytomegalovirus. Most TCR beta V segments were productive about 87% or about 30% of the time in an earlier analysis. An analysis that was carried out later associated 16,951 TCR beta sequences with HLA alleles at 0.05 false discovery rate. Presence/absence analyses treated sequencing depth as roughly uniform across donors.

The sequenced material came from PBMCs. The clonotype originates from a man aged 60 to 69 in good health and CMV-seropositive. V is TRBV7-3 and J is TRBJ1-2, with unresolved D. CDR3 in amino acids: CASSLDTNYGYTF. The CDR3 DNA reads TGTGCCAGCAGCTTAGACACGAACTATGGCTACACCTTC.